This TCR beta chain emerged from a study of radiotherapy plus CTLA-4 blockade in lung cancer (dated by TCRdb to the late 2010s). As for the study more broadly: Objective responses occurred in approximately 19% of enrolled patients, and 31% achieved disease control. General study outcomes and caveats: After treatment with radiotherapy and ipilimumab, TCR clones that originated in tumors expanded in peripheral blood. The strongest predictors of response, as reported, were early dynamic changes in blood T cell clones along with a rise in serum interferon-beta after radiation.

Focal radiation therapy combined with CTLA-4 blockade (ipilimumab) was tested in patients with chemo-refractory metastatic non-small-cell lung cancer. Library construction relied on the immunoSEQ multiplex PCR assay. The clones in this table, taken by TCRdb from immuneACCESS, are in-frame only. Not every clone is retained; where verified, under half of the shortfall comes from an unresolved V gene, and the cause of the rest is unknown. This sample holds around 82,000 clones; approximately 80% were observed only once. The ten largest account for roughly 0.87% of the sample. Note on this clone: Its target antigen remains unknown. No base quality information exists; no much larger clone differs at one position.

The junction carries 8 bases between V and J, which are trimmed by 4 bases and 5 bases respectively. Taken from the germline V gene, the CDR1 and CDR2 loops are SGHVS and FNYEAQ. Counted from cysteine to phenylalanine, this CDR3 has 12 amino acids. The DNA shown is the 36-base CDR3, in frame from base 1. Sample: peripheral blood, taken from a patient treated with radiotherapy plus ipilimumab. The V and J genes are TRBV7-6 and TRBJ2-5; a confident D gene designation cannot be given. This TCR came from a human donor with non-small cell lung cancer who had stable disease on radiotherapy plus ipilimumab. The CDR3 corresponds to CASSSQPETQYF. The DNA sequence reads TGTGCCAGCAGCTCCCAACCGGAGACCCAGTACTTC.